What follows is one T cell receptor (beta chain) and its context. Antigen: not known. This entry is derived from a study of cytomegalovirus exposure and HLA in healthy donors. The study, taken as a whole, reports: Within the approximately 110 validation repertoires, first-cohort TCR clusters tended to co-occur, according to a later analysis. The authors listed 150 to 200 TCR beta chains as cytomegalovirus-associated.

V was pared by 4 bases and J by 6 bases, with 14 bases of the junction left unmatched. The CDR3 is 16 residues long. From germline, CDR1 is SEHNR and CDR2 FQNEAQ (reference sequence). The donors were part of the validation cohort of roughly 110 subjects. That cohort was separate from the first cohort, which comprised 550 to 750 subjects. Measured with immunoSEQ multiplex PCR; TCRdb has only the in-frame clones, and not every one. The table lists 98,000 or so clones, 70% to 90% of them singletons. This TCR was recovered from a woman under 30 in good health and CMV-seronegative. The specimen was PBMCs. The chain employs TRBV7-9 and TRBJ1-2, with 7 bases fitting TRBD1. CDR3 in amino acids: CASSSLGQSNRHGYTF. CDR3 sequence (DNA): TGTGCCAGCAGCTCGTTGGGACAGTCCAACCGTCATGGCTACACCTTC.